This TCR beta chain emerged from a study of T cell responses to AZD1222 COVID-19 vaccine. This clone was counted a few times. Its specificity is not known. Per the germline V gene, CDR1 is MDHEN and CDR2 is SYDVKM. The CDR3 has 14 amino acids. Trimming took 3 bases from V and 6 from J, leaving 11 bases between them. Study-level results: Reportedly, close to half of spike-specific TCRs are directed against unmutated variant regions. Clonal diversity may have been underestimated, and the donors were mostly white British, with more females than males. All repertoire sampling was performed exclusively after the peak T cell response. Among those given AZD1222, only six were seropositive at baseline.

TCRdb's table, derived via immunoSEQ multiplex PCR, lists solely in-frame clones and lacks some. The sample consists of roughly 200,000 clones, 80% to 90% of them appearing once. This clonotype was sampled from an adult in good health. The sequences come from peripheral blood, collected on day 0 of AZD1222 vaccination. The gene calls are TRBV28 and TRBJ1-4, with TRBD1 as a possible D gene (5 bases). The CDR3 sequence: CASSLGREDEKLFF. The DNA for the CDR3 is TGTGCCAGCAGTTTGGGCAGGGAAGATGAAAAACTGTTTTTT.